This record covers a single TCR beta chain. Its antigen is unknown. This CDR3 has 14 residues. Germline CDR1 and CDR2: SGHNT and YYREEE (reference sequence). V lost 1 base and J lost 7, with 9 bases in between. The data belong to a study of cytomegalovirus exposure and HLA in healthy donors. Study conclusions and caveats: Altogether, 150 to 200 TCR beta chains were recorded as cytomegalovirus-associated.

The primer mix had 60 Vbeta and 13 Jbeta primers. Produced via immunoSEQ multiplex PCR; TCRdb's table is partial and in-frame only. The sample contains 90,000 to 120,000 clones, roughly four fifths of which appear only once. This TCR derives from a man between 18 and 35 years old in good health and CMV-seronegative. Sequencing was carried out using PBMCs. This chain links TRBV5-4 with TRBJ1-6, with D possibly being TRBD1 (6 bases). The CDR3 is CASSLPGANSPLHF. CDR3 nucleotide sequence: TGTGCCAGCAGCTTGCCAGGGGCAAATTCACCCCTCCACTTT.